This TCR beta chain was recovered during a study of regulatory T cells in long-lasting Graves disease. Across the study: Treatment with antithyroid drugs for over 5 years, together with positive TSH receptor antibodies, meant persistent Graves' disease.

Arm-PCR of CDR3 regions with iRepertoire HTBI primers generated TCR beta libraries. TCRdb redid the calling of the multiplex PCR reads with MiXCR, one entry per CDR3 protein. The table has roughly 400,000 distinct CDR3 sequences, around 20% seen once; the top ten hold about 20%. Points on this clonotype: Its antigen remains unidentified.

Time point: persistent/refractory GD, antithyroid drugs over 5 years with positive TRAb. PBMCs were the source of the RNA used for TCR sequencing. There are 14 residues in the CDR3. V lost 3 bases and J lost 7, with 10 bases in between. CDR1 SGHTA and CDR2 FQGNSA come from the germline V gene. Whole-study findings and limits: Examination was confined to peripheral blood, excluding thyroid tissue. The study found TRBV28, TRBJ1-2 and TRBJ2-5 favored in persistent disease. Owing to a sample size that was small, accuracy may have been reduced.

This chain connects TRBV7-2 to TRBJ1-6, with D unresolved. This specimen consisted of peripheral blood mononuclear cells (PBMCs), obtained when the disease was refractory, from a patient treated with antithyroid drugs. This receptor was identified in a female donor with Graves disease. The CDR3 nucleotides read TGTGCCAGCAGCTTGACGCTAGGCAATTCACCCCTCCACTTT. It is translated as CASSLTLGNSPLHF.